This T cell receptor (beta chain) was obtained from a study of human T cells and chemical hapten exposure. TCRdb called the RACE reads again in MiXCR, with one record for every CDR3 protein. Altogether about 140,000 distinct CDR3 sequences are present, 10% to 15% being singletons, with the ten largest covering more than 1.1%. The CDR3 sequence is 13 residues long. The V gene's germline CDR1 is SGHAT and CDR2 FQNNGV. Trimming took 5 bases from V and 7 from J, leaving 14 bases between them. Documented time point: patch test 2, 6 weeks after DPC sensitization. Treatment in this sample: therapeutic diphenylcyclopropenone sensitization with weekly scalp DPC.

This TCR came from a woman aged 50 to 60 with alopecia areata. Some clones in this sample may be carry-over from other donors' samples. The sample was whole blood, taken in connection with sensitization to the hapten diphenylcyclopropenone (DPC). J is TRBJ2-5 and V is TRBV11-2; D assignment may be TRBD1 or TRBD2 (5 bases each). CDR3 in amino acids: CASSAGRQGTQYF. The CDR3 nucleotides read TGTGCCAGCAGCGCGGGCAGGCAGGGGACCCAGTACTTC.